This T cell receptor (beta chain) was sequenced for a study of low-dose radiotherapy and immunotherapy resistance in tumors. The CDR3 runs 15 residues. After removal of 5 bases from V and 7 bases from J, the junction contained 12 bases not matched to a gene. In germline, CDR1 is SEHNR, CDR2 FQNEAQ (reference sequence). The sample's time point: before trial treatment. Every donor was treated with nivolumab, ipilimumab, aspirin, low-dose cyclophosphamide and also low-dose radiotherapy. Patients eligible had advanced solid tumors without tumor-infiltrating lymphocytes. A constant-region primer paired with the V-primer adapter amplified TCRs over about 19 PCR cycles. One entry per CDR3 protein results from TCRdb running MiXCR on the reads. The sample consists of about 46,000 distinct CDR3 sequences, roughly 12% of them appearing once.

Sequencing used PBMCs, obtained before treatment. This TCR came from a female donor with ovarian cancer. The V gene is TRBV7-9, the J gene TRBJ2-5, with 8 bases matching TRBD1. In DNA form, the CDR3 reads TGTGCCAGCAGCCCCCGGGACAGGACCGCAGGGACCCAGTACTTC. Protein sequence: CASSPRDRTAGTQYF. Full variable domain (remainder filled in from reference TRBV7-9 and TRBJ2-5): DTGVSQNPRHKITKRGQNVTFRCDPISEHNRLYWYRQTLGQGPEFLTYFQNEAQLEKSRLLSDRFSAERPKGSFSTLEIQRTEQGDSAMYLCASSPRDRTAGTQYFGPGTRLLVL.